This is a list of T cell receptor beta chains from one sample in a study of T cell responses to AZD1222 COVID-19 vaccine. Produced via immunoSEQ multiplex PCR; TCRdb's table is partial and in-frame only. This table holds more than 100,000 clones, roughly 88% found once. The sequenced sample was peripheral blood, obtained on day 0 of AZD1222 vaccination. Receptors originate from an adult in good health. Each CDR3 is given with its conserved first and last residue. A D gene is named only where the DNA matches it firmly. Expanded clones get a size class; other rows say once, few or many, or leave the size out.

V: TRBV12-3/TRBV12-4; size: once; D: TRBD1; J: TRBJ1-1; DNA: TGTGCCAGCAGTAACAGGGGTGACACTGAAGCTTTCTTT; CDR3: CASSNRGDTEAFF
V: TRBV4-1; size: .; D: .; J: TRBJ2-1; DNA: TGCGCCAGCAGCCAAGGTATAGGGTCCTACAATGAGCAGTTCTTC; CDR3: CASSQGIGSYNEQFF
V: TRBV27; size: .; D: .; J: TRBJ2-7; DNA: TGTGCCAGCAGTTTATCGGCGGCAGGGGCACACGAGCAGTACTTC; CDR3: CASSLSAAGAHEQYF
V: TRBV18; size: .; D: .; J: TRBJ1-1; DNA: TGTGCCAGCTCACCCGACCCGGGGAAATGGACTGAAGCTTTCTTT; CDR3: CASSPDPGKWTEAFF
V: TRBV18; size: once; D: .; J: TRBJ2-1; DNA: TGTGCCAGCTCACCACGCCAAAACAATGAGCAGTTCTTC; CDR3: CASSPRQNNEQFF
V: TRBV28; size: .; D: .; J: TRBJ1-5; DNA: TGTGCCAGCAGTTTACTGCAGCTAATACAGCCCCAGCATTTT; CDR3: CASSLLQLIQPQHF
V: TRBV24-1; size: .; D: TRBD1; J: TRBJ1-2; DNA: TGTGCCACCAGTGATCGAGTGGCAGGGGGCTATGGCTACACCTTC; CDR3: CATSDRVAGGYGYTF
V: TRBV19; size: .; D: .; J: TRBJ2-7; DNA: TGTGCCAGTAGTATAGGGTCAGAAGTGAACGAGCAGTACTTC; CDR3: CASSIGSEVNEQYF
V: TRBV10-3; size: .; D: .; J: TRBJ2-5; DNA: TGTGCCAGCCGGAACCAAGAGACCCAGTACTTC; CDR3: CASRNQETQYF
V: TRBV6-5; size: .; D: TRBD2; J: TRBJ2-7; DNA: TGTGCCAGCAGGGGACAGGGACTAGCGGGGTACGAGCAGTACTTC; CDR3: CASRGQGLAGYEQYF
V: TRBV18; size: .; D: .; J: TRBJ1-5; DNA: TGTGCCAGCTCTTATTTCTCCGGTCCCAATCAGCCCCAGCATTTT; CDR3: CASSYFSGPNQPQHF
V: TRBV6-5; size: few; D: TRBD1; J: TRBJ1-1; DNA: TGTGCCAGCAGTTACCGGGACAGAAGTAACACTGAAGCTTTCTTT; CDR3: CASSYRDRSNTEAFF
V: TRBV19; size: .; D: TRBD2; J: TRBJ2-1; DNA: TGTGCCAGTAGTAAGCGGGACCTCAATGAGCAGTTCTTC; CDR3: CASSKRDLNEQFF
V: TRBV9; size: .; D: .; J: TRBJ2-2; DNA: TGTGCCAGCAGCTCACTAGGCCTAGGGTTGGTCGGGGAGCTGTTTTTT; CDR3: CASSSLGLGLVGELFF
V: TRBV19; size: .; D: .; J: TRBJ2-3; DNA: TGTGCCAGTAATCGACAGATTAGCACAGATACGCAGTATTTT; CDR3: CASNRQISTDTQYF
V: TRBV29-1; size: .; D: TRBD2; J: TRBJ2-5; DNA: TGCAGCGCCCCGGGTAGCGGGATCTTGGAGACCCAGTACTTC; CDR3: CSAPGSGILETQYF
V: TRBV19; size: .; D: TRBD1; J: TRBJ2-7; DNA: TGTGCCAGTAGTAGGGGGACAGGGGGCGTCAAGCAGTACTTC; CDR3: CASSRGTGGVKQYF
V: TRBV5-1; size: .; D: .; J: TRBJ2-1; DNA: TGCGCCAGCAGAGAGTACAATGAGCAGTTCTTC; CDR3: CASREYNEQFF
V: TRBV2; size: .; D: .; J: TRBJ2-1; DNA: TGTGCCAGCAGCCTAGACAGCAGTCTTAACAATGAGCAGTTCTTC; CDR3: CASSLDSSLNNEQFF
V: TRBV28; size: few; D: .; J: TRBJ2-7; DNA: TGTGCCAGCAGCTGGGTCGCGGGGAGCGAGCAGTACTTC; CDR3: CASSWVAGSEQYF
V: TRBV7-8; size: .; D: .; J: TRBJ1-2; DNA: TGTGCCAGCAGCTTAGCTCCGACAGGCCAGAAGGATGGCTACACCTTC; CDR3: CASSLAPTGQKDGYTF
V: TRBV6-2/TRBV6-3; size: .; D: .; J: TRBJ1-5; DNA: TGTGCCAGCAGTGACGGCAATCAGCCCCAGCATTTT; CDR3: CASSDGNQPQHF
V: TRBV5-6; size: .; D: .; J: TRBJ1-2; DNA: TGTGCCAGCAGCTTATTGGGGCTGGGGGACTATGGCTACACCTTC; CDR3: CASSLLGLGDYGYTF
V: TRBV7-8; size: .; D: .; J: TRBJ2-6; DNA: TGTGCCAGCAGCTTAGGGACCCACTCTGGGGCCAACGTCCTGACTTTC; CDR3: CASSLGTHSGANVLTF
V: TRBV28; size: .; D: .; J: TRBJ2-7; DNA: TGTGCCAGCAGTTTAGATTACGAGCAGTACTTC; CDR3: CASSLDYEQYF
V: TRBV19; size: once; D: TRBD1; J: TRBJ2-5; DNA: TGTGCCAGTAGTATTCAGACAGGGTCATACCAAGAGACCCAGTACTTC; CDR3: CASSIQTGSYQETQYF
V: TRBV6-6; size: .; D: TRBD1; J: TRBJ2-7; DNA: TGTGCCAGCATCCGGGACAGGGGTTTCGAGCAGTACTTC; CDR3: CASIRDRGFEQYF
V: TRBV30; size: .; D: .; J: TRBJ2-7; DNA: TGTGCCTGGAGTAGAACAGGGAGCTCCTACGAGCAGTACTTC; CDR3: CAWSRTGSSYEQYF
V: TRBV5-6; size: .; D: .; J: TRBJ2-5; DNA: TGTGCCAGCAGCTGGGCCGGGGCCCTGGCCGCCCAGTACTTC; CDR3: CASSWAGALAAQYF
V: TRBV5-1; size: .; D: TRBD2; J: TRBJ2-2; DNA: TGCGCCAGCAGCTCAACTAGCGGGAGTACCACCGGGGAGCTGTTTTTT; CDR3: CASSSTSGSTTGELFF